This T cell receptor (beta chain) stems from a study of T cell responses to AZD1222 COVID-19 vaccine. Assay used: immunoSEQ multiplex PCR; TCRdb lists only in-frame clones, some missing. Of more than 150,000 clones in the sample, around 89% were seen once. In the case of this clone: Its target is not known.

Study-wide points: Clonal diversity may have been underestimated in mostly white British donors. Sampled repertoires all dated from after the peak T cell response. Spike as a whole was targeted by vaccine-associated CD4 TCRs, dominant at 160-218 and 743-854.

Germline loops: CDR1 KGHSH, CDR2 LQKENI. The CDR3 totals 15 residues. V lost 3 bases, J lost 0 bases, and 8 bases lay in between. The receptor comes from an adult who received the AZD1222 COVID-19 vaccine. The sequenced sample was peripheral blood, obtained 28 days after the second AZD1222 dose. The gene calls are TRBV18 and TRBJ1-4, with D unclear. The CDR3 coding sequence is TGTGCCAGCTCACCCGACTCGACAACTAATGAAAAACTGTTTTTT. Protein product: CASSPDSTTNEKLFF.